This TCR beta chain was identified in a study of cytomegalovirus exposure and HLA in healthy donors. As for this clone: The antigen is undetermined.

From germline, CDR1 is SEHNR and CDR2 FQNEAQ (reference sequence). The CDR3 totals 17 residues. After removal of 4 bases from V and 3 bases from J, the junction contained 11 bases not matched to a gene. General study findings and limits: Later, an analysis showed that TCR beta chains associated with HLA were more clonally expanded than others that were equally common. For most TCR beta V segments, an earlier analysis put the productive rate at about 87% or about 30% of the time.

The PCR ran on 60 Vbeta and 13 Jbeta primers. Per the authors' pipeline: Later work found 74 million or so unique TCR beta chains, with roughly 11 million shared. This table comes from immunoSEQ multiplex PCR, and its TCRdb copy is limited to in-frame clones, with some not included. V, J and clone size reflect that table, while D and trimming were determined from the DNA. This sample contains roughly 55,000 clones. The chain employs TRBV7-9 and TRBJ1-1, with TRBD1 identical over 10 bases. This clonotype was obtained from a man aged 45-65 years in good health and CMV-seropositive. The specimen was PBMCs. Written as DNA, the CDR3 is TGTGCCAGCAGCTCAAGGGAGACAGGGGGCAAGGACACTGAAGCTTTCTTT. Encoded protein: CASSSRETGGKDTEAFF.